This entry features one T cell receptor beta chain sequence. This sample is part of a study of shared clonotypes between healthy human individuals. Clones were sequenced by immunoSEQ multiplex PCR, and TCRdb holds only the in-frame ones, with some missing. The data contain some 350,000 clones, around two thirds of them singletons. This CDR3 region has 17 residues. Losses at the gene ends were 5 bases for V and 3 bases for J; bases not matched to a gene: 12. Germline assignment: CDR1 SGHVS and CDR2 FQNEAQ. The rearrangement links TRBV7-8 to TRBJ2-7, with 11 bases that match TRBD1. The TCR comes from a man aged 25 to 40 in good health. Material: memory CD4+ T cells sorted from blood. Subset described: CD45RA-negative fraction. The DNA of the CDR3 is TGTGCCAGCAGCGAGAGGGACAGGGGGTGGCTATACTACGAGCAGTACTTC. Amino acid sequence: CASSERDRGWLYYEQYF. The full variable domain, its missing parts supplied by reference TRBV7-8 and TRBJ2-7, is GAGVSQSPRYKVAKRGQDVALRCDPISGHVSLFWYQQALGQGPEFLTYFQNEAQLDKSGLPSDRFFAERPEGSVSTLKIQRTQQEDSAVYLCASSERDRGWLYYEQYFGPGTRLTVT.